This TCR beta chain was captured by sequencing in a study of cytomegalovirus exposure and HLA in healthy donors. Trimming pared 2 bases from V and 0 bases from J, leaving 5 bases between. Germline V gene data show CDR1 as GTSNPN and CDR2 as SVGIG (reference sequence). This CDR3 is 13 amino acids long. As regards this clone: Antigen specificity is unknown.

A multiplex PCR was run with 60 Vbeta primers and 13 Jbeta primers. Sequencing used immunoSEQ multiplex PCR; TCRdb keeps in-frame clones, though not all of them. This table holds 150,000 or so clones, around four fifths found once. Study-level points and caveats: The authors later found TCR association rates varying by HLA locus, with DRB1 most and HLA-C fewest.

This clonotype was sampled from a woman in her thirties in good health and CMV-seronegative. The material sequenced was PBMCs. This chain links TRBV30 with TRBJ1-5; D not resolved. The CDR3 sequence: CAWSMSSNQPQHF. CDR3 in DNA: TGTGCCTGGAGTATGAGTAGCAATCAGCCCCAGCATTTT. The variable domain in full, completed from reference TRBV30 and TRBJ1-5, reads SQTIHQWPATLVQPVGSPLSLECTVEGTSNPNLYWYRQAAGRGLQLLFYSVGIGQISSEVPQNLSASRPQDRQFILSSKKLLLSDSGFYLCAWSMSSNQPQHFGDGTRLSIL.